These T cell receptor beta chains were read from a single sample in a study of Graves' ophthalmopathy and Graves' hyperthyroidism. TCRdb called the multiplex PCR reads again in MiXCR, with one record for every CDR3 protein. The sample has some 350,000 distinct CDR3 sequences, roughly a sixth seen once. The sequencing sample was made of peripheral blood. The origin of the receptors is an adult woman with stable Graves' hyperthyroidism. Each CDR3 is given with its conserved first and last residue. D genes are given only for firm matches. Some rows mark clone size as missing; the rest say once, few, many or name a class of expanded clone.

J gene: TRBJ1-1
clone size: few
D gene: NA
V gene: TRBV6-1
CDR3 DNA: TGTGCCAGCAGGCACGGAGGTCCTGAAGCTTTCTTT
CDR3 protein: CASRHGGPEAFF

J gene: TRBJ2-7
clone size: many
D gene: NA
V gene: TRBV6-1
CDR3 DNA: TGTGCCAGCAGACCACAGGGACTTCAGGGAGAGCAGTACTTC
CDR3 protein: CASRPQGLQGEQYF

J gene: TRBJ1-5
clone size: NA
D gene: TRBD1
V gene: TRBV28
CDR3 DNA: TGTGCCAGCACCACTCTGGGACAGGGATTCAATCAGCCCCAGCATTTT
CDR3 protein: CASTTLGQGFNQPQHF

J gene: TRBJ2-5
clone size: many
D gene: TRBD2
V gene: TRBV4-1
CDR3 DNA: TGCGCCAGCAGCCAAGTTCTGAGGGCTAGCGGCCAAGAGACCCAGTACTTC
CDR3 protein: CASSQVLRASGQETQYF

J gene: TRBJ2-5
clone size: many
D gene: TRBD2
V gene: TRBV27
CDR3 DNA: TGTGCCAGCAGTCCTGGGACTAGCGGGATTGAGACCCAGTACTTC
CDR3 protein: CASSPGTSGIETQYF

J gene: TRBJ1-2
clone size: many
D gene: NA
V gene: TRBV27
CDR3 DNA: TGTGCCAGCAGTTTATCCGTGGATTATGGCTACACCTTC
CDR3 protein: CASSLSVDYGYTF

J gene: TRBJ2-7
clone size: many
D gene: NA
V gene: TRBV28
CDR3 DNA: TGTGCCAGCGCGTGGGCAGGGGGGTCCGACGAGCAGTACTTC
CDR3 protein: CASAWAGGSDEQYF

J gene: TRBJ1-6
clone size: many
D gene: NA
V gene: TRBV6-1
CDR3 DNA: TGTGCCAGCAGCGACGGACTCCCGCCCAATTCACCCCTCCACTTT
CDR3 protein: CASSDGLPPNSPLHF

J gene: TRBJ2-3
clone size: few
D gene: NA
V gene: TRBV12-3/TRBV12-4
CDR3 DNA: TGTGCCAGCAGTCACCGTCAGACAGATACGCAGTATTTT
CDR3 protein: CASSHRQTDTQYF

J gene: TRBJ2-2
clone size: NA
D gene: NA
V gene: TRBV27
CDR3 DNA: TGTTCCAGCAGCCATGCTCGTGACTGGGACCTCGAGGACACCGGGGAGCTGTTTTTT
CDR3 protein: CSSSHARDWDLEDTGELFF

J gene: TRBJ2-5
clone size: few
D gene: TRBD2
V gene: TRBV5-1
CDR3 DNA: TGCGCCAGCAGACGACTGGGACTAGCGCAAGAGACCCAGCACTTC
CDR3 protein: CASRRLGLAQETQHF

J gene: TRBJ2-7
clone size: few
D gene: TRBD2
V gene: TRBV18
CDR3 DNA: TGTGCCAGCTCACCAAGTCAAGCGGGAGTCTCCTACGAGCAGTACTTC
CDR3 protein: CASSPSQAGVSYEQYF

J gene: TRBJ2-5
clone size: many
D gene: TRBD2
V gene: TRBV6-1
CDR3 DNA: TGTGCCAGCAGCGACACTAGCGCGCAAGAGACCCAGTACTTC
CDR3 protein: CASSDTSAQETQYF

J gene: TRBJ2-5
clone size: many
D gene: NA
V gene: TRBV6-2/TRBV6-3
CDR3 DNA: TGTGCCAGCAGTTACTTTGGGGGGACGGAGACCCAGTACTTC
CDR3 protein: CASSYFGGTETQYF

J gene: TRBJ2-7
clone size: NA
D gene: NA
V gene: TRBV24-1
CDR3 DNA: TGTGCCACGTCGCGGGGGCGCGGGTACGAGCAGTACTTC
CDR3 protein: CATSRGRGYEQYF

J gene: TRBJ1-2
clone size: NA
D gene: TRBD1
V gene: TRBV6-1
CDR3 DNA: TGTGCCAGCAGTGAATTGTGGACAGGGACTAACTATGGCTACACCTTC
CDR3 protein: CASSELWTGTNYGYTF

J gene: TRBJ2-5
clone size: many
D gene: NA
V gene: TRBV6-2/TRBV6-3
CDR3 DNA: TGTGCCAGCAGTTACCCGTCTTTAGCGTCAACCTTTTCGAGGGGAGAGACCCAGTACTTC
CDR3 protein: CASSYPSLASTFSRGETQYF

J gene: TRBJ2-4
clone size: many
D gene: NA
V gene: TRBV6-1
CDR3 DNA: TGTGCCAGCGGAAGTGGGGGGCGCCCAGACATTCAGTACTTC
CDR3 protein: CASGSGGRPDIQYF

J gene: TRBJ2-7
clone size: many
D gene: NA
V gene: TRBV6-5
CDR3 DNA: TGTGCCAGCAGTCCCGGGCCCGGACCCTACGAGCAGTACTTC
CDR3 protein: CASSPGPGPYEQYF

J gene: TRBJ2-7
clone size: few
D gene: NA
V gene: TRBV5-1
CDR3 DNA: TGCGCCAGCAGCTCCCTGACAGGACTTTCCTCCTACGAGCAGTACTTC
CDR3 protein: CASSSLTGLSSYEQYF

J gene: TRBJ2-7
clone size: many
D gene: TRBD2
V gene: TRBV12-3/TRBV12-4
CDR3 DNA: TGTGCCAGCAGTTTATCCCTAGCGGGTAACTACGAGCAGTACTTC
CDR3 protein: CASSLSLAGNYEQYF

J gene: TRBJ1-1
clone size: many
D gene: NA
V gene: TRBV19
CDR3 DNA: TGTGCCAGTAGCGGGGGTATCACTGAAGCTTTCTTT
CDR3 protein: CASSGGITEAFF

J gene: TRBJ1-1
clone size: few
D gene: TRBD1
V gene: TRBV5-1
CDR3 DNA: TGCGCCAGCAGCCCCTGGACAGGGATCACTGAAGCTTTCTTT
CDR3 protein: CASSPWTGITEAFF

J gene: TRBJ2-7
clone size: NA
D gene: TRBD2
V gene: TRBV28
CDR3 DNA: TGTGCCAGCAGTCCCTACCCCGATAGCGGGAGGGCCGCATACGAGCAGTACTTC
CDR3 protein: CASSPYPDSGRAAYEQYF

J gene: TRBJ2-7
clone size: many
D gene: TRBD1
V gene: TRBV9
CDR3 DNA: TGTGCCAGCAGCGCCGACCCGACAGGGCTTCACTACGAGCAGTACTTC
CDR3 protein: CASSADPTGLHYEQYF

J gene: TRBJ1-2
clone size: NA
D gene: NA
V gene: TRBV2
CDR3 DNA: TGTGCCAGCTTCCGGCCAGCCTATGGCTACACCTTC
CDR3 protein: CASFRPAYGYTF

J gene: TRBJ2-7
clone size: many
D gene: TRBD1
V gene: TRBV28
CDR3 DNA: TGTGCCAGCAGTTCGGGGACAGAAATAGGATCCTACGAGCAGTACTTC
CDR3 protein: CASSSGTEIGSYEQYF

J gene: TRBJ2-2
clone size: NA
D gene: TRBD2
V gene: TRBV4-1
CDR3 DNA: TGCGCCAGCAGCCAACCTTGGACTAGCGTGAACACCGGGGAGCTGTTTTTT
CDR3 protein: CASSQPWTSVNTGELFF

J gene: TRBJ2-7
clone size: many
D gene: NA
V gene: TRBV20-1
CDR3 DNA: TGCAGTGCTAGAGAGGACTGGGGATACGAGCAGTACTTC
CDR3 protein: CSAREDWGYEQYF

J gene: TRBJ1-5
clone size: many
D gene: TRBD1
V gene: TRBV28
CDR3 DNA: TGTGCCAGCAGTTACGGGGGGACAGTTGGCAATCAGCCCCAGCATTTT
CDR3 protein: CASSYGGTVGNQPQHF

J gene: TRBJ2-7
clone size: many
D gene: NA
V gene: TRBV20-1
CDR3 DNA: TGCAGTGCTAGGGGCCTAACCCCCTACGAGCAGTACTTC
CDR3 protein: CSARGLTPYEQYF

J gene: TRBJ1-6
clone size: many
D gene: NA
V gene: TRBV4-3
CDR3 DNA: TGCGCCAGCAGCCAAGATATCCCTTCGTACCTCTCCTATAATTCACCCCTCCACTTT
CDR3 protein: CASSQDIPSYLSYNSPLHF

J gene: TRBJ2-7
clone size: NA
D gene: NA
V gene: TRBV20-1
CDR3 DNA: TGCAGTGCTAGAGAGGGAGGAAAAGCGACCTACGAGCAGTACTTC
CDR3 protein: CSAREGGKATYEQYF

J gene: TRBJ2-7
clone size: many
D gene: NA
V gene: TRBV20-1
CDR3 DNA: TGCAGTGCTGGGGGTTTCGGCTACGAGCAGTACTTC
CDR3 protein: CSAGGFGYEQYF

J gene: TRBJ2-2
clone size: few
D gene: NA
V gene: TRBV5-1
CDR3 DNA: TGCGCCAGCAGCAAACGGACAGACAACACCGGGGAGCTGTTTTTT
CDR3 protein: CASSKRTDNTGELFF

J gene: TRBJ1-6
clone size: many
D gene: NA
V gene: TRBV2
CDR3 DNA: TGTGCCAGCAGTGTATATTTGGATGTAAGGGACTCACCCCTTCACTTT
CDR3 protein: CASSVYLDVRDSPLHF

J gene: TRBJ2-7
clone size: many
D gene: NA
V gene: TRBV13
CDR3 DNA: TGTGCCAGCAGCTTAGCGGGAGCCCACGAGCAGTACTTC
CDR3 protein: CASSLAGAHEQYF

J gene: TRBJ2-7
clone size: many
D gene: TRBD1
V gene: TRBV25-1
CDR3 DNA: TGTGCCAGCAGTTCCTCGGACAGGGGACCCTACGAGCAGTACTTC
CDR3 protein: CASSSSDRGPYEQYF

J gene: TRBJ2-7
clone size: NA
D gene: TRBD1
V gene: TRBV12-3/TRBV12-4
CDR3 DNA: TGTGCCAGCACCCGACAGGGCCAGGAGCAGTACTTC
CDR3 protein: CASTRQGQEQYF

J gene: TRBJ2-5
clone size: NA
D gene: TRBD2
V gene: TRBV20-1
CDR3 DNA: TGCAGTGCTAGGCCCCAGACGGGAGGGAGGCAAGAGACCCAGTACTTC
CDR3 protein: CSARPQTGGRQETQYF